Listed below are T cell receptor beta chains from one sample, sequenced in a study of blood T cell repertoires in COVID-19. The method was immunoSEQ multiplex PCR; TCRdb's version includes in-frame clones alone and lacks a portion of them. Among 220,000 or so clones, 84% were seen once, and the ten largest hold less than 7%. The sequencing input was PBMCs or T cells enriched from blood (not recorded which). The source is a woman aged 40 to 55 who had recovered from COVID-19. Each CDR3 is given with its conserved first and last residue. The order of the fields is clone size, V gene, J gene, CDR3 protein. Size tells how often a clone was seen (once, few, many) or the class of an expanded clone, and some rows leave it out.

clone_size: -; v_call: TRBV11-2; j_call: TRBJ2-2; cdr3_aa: CASTLSNSGRNTGELFF
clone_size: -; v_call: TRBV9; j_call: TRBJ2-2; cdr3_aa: CASSVGQGKTGELFF
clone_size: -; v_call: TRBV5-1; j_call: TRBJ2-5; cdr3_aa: CASSLAGQGAGETQYF
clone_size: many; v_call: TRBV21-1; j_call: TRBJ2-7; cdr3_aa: CASSNGQGTYEQYF
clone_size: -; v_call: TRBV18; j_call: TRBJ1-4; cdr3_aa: CASSGQANEKLFF
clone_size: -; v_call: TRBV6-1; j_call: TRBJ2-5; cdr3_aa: CASSEGGQGREYF
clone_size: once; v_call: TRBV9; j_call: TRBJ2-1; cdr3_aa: CASSVLDRVNEQFF
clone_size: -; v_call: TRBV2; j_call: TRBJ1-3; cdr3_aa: CASRAGTGAGNTIYF
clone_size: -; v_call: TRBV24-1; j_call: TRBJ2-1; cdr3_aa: CATSDPQGAGNEQFF
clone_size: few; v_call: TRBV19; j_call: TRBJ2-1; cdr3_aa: CASSRMASGTLYNEQFF
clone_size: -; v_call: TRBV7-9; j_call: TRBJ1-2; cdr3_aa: CASSLAIGQAYGYTF
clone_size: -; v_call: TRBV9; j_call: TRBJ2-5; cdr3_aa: CASSHRGAEGQTQYF
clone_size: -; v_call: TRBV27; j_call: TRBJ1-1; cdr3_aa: CASSLYGQGMNTEAFF
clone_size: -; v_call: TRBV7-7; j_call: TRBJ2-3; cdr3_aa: CASSLAGALSDTQYF
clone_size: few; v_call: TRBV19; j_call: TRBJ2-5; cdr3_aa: CASSIRRTDSQETQYF
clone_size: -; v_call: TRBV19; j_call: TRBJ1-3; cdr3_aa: CASSYSLSGNTIYF
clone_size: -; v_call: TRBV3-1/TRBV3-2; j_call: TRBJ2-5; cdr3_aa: CASSPTQETQYF
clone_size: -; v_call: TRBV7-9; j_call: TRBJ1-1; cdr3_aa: CASIGDTEAFF
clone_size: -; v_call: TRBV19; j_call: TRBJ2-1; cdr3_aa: CASSMTSYYNEQFF
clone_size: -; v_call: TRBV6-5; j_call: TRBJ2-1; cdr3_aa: CASSTIRKEYNEQFF
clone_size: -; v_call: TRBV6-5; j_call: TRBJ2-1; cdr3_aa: CASSTGTSGNNEQFF
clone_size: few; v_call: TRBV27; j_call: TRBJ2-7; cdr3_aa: CASSYRRLTYEQYF
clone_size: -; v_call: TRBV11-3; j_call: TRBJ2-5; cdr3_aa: CASSRGAPQETQYF
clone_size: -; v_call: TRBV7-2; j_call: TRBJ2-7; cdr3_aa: CASSLGQAYTYEQYF
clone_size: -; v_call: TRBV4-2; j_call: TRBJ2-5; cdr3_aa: CASSQDLGVQETQYF
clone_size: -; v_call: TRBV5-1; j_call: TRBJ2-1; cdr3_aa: CASSSRDSYNEQFF
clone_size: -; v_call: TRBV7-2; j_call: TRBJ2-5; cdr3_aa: CASSLERQETQYF
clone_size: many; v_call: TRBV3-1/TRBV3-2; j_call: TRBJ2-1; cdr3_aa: CASGSPGLGVNEQFF
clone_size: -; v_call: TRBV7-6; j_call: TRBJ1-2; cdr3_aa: CASSLGQGAGGYTF
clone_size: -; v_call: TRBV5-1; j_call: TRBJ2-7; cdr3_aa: CASSLASSREQYF
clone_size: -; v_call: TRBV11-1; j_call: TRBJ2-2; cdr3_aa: CASSVQGYANTGELFF
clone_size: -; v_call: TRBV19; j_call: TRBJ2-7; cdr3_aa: CASSNPPDEQYF
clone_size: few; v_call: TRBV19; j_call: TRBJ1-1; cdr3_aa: CASSPKTGLTEAFF
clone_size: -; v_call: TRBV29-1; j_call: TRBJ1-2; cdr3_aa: CSVGPDYGYTF
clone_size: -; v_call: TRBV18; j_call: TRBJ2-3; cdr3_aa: CASSPDRVEDTQYF
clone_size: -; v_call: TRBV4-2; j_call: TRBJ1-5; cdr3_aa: CASSPAQEGAAQPQHF
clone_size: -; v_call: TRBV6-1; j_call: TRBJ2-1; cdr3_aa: CASSERWSYNEQFF
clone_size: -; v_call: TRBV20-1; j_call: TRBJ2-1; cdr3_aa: CSASNGNEQFF
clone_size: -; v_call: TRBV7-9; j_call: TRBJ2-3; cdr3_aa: CASSLGTSGPTDTQYF
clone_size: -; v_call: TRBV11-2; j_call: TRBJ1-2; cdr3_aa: CASSSGQGYGYTF
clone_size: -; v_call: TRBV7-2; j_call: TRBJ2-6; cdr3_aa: CASSLSGQGALGANVLTF
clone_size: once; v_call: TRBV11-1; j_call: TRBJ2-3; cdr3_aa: CASSLGPSASDTQYF
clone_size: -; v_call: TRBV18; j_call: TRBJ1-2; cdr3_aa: CASSPSGYGYTF